This T cell receptor (beta chain) was identified in a study of T cell changes during pregnancy in multiple sclerosis. Assay: immunoSEQ multiplex PCR; the TCRdb copy retains only in-frame clones and omits some. This sample carries 90,000 to 95,000 clones, just under 95% of them seen once, and the ten largest clones take about 4.5%. Germline V CDR1 and CDR2: SGHRS, YFSETQ. The CDR3 consists of 15 residues. Losses at the gene ends were 4 bases for V and 5 bases for J; bases not matched to a gene: 4. The clonotype was recovered from a female donor with multiple sclerosis, enrolled in a pregnancy study. Material: peripheral blood, obtained in the first trimester of pregnancy. V is TRBV5-1 and J is TRBJ2-2; 11 bases fit TRBD1. CDR3 sequence: CASSPDRGLTGELFF. The CDR3, as DNA: TGCGCCAGCAGCCCGGACAGGGGGCTTACCGGGGAGCTGTTTTTT.